These T cell receptor beta chains were read from a single sample in a study of regulatory T cells in long-lasting Graves disease. Each CDR3 protein is one row after TCRdb ran MiXCR on the multiplex PCR reads. The top ten clones hold approximately 14% of a sample with about half a million distinct CDR3 sequences, around a fifth of them seen once. Source: peripheral blood mononuclear cells (PBMCs), taken when the disease was refractory, from a patient treated with antithyroid drugs. All receptors derive from a female donor with Graves disease. Both conserved end residues are part of each CDR3. The order of the fields is CDR3 length, D gene, V gene, clone size, J gene, CDR3 DNA, CDR3 protein. D genes are given only for firm matches. Part of the rows lack a size; the others show once, few, many or a class for expanded clones.

cdr3_length: 15; d_call: TRBD1; v_call: TRBV28; clone_size: many; j_call: TRBJ1-2; cdr3_nt: TGTGCCAGCAGGGCCGGGACAGGGAACATGTATGGCTACACCTTC; cdr3_aa: CASRAGTGNMYGYTF
cdr3_length: 14; d_call: TRBD1; v_call: TRBV6-5; clone_size: many; j_call: TRBJ1-5; cdr3_nt: TGTGCCAGCAGTTACGGGACAGGGGGCCAGCCCCAGCATTTT; cdr3_aa: CASSYGTGGQPQHF
cdr3_length: 19; d_call: NA; v_call: TRBV28; clone_size: many; j_call: TRBJ2-2; cdr3_nt: TGTGCCAGCAGTTTATTAGGGGAATTAGCGACCCGGAACACCGGGGAGCTGTTTTTT; cdr3_aa: CASSLLGELATRNTGELFF
cdr3_length: 14; d_call: TRBD1; v_call: TRBV12-3/TRBV12-4; clone_size: many; j_call: TRBJ2-2; cdr3_nt: TGTGCCAGCAACTCGGGACAGTGGACCGGGGAGCTGTTTTTT; cdr3_aa: CASNSGQWTGELFF
cdr3_length: 13; d_call: NA; v_call: TRBV2; clone_size: many; j_call: TRBJ1-1; cdr3_nt: TGTGCCAGCAGTGAATCTCGGGGGGCCGAAGCTTTCTTT; cdr3_aa: CASSESRGAEAFF
cdr3_length: 16; d_call: NA; v_call: TRBV27; clone_size: many; j_call: TRBJ1-1; cdr3_nt: TGTGCCAGCTTGGAGAGGGGGGATCAGCTAAACACTGAAGCTTTCTTT; cdr3_aa: CASLERGDQLNTEAFF
cdr3_length: 16; d_call: TRBD1; v_call: TRBV6-5; clone_size: NA; j_call: TRBJ1-2; cdr3_nt: TGTGCCAGCAGAACTAGACAGGGCCGAGCTAACTATGGCTACACCTTC; cdr3_aa: CASRTRQGRANYGYTF
cdr3_length: 14; d_call: NA; v_call: TRBV14; clone_size: NA; j_call: TRBJ1-1; cdr3_nt: TGTGCCAGCAGCCAGCCTTCCTGGGGGGGTGAAGCTTTCTTT; cdr3_aa: CASSQPSWGGEAFF
cdr3_length: 15; d_call: TRBD1; v_call: TRBV28; clone_size: many; j_call: TRBJ2-7; cdr3_nt: TGTGCCAGCAGTTTAGGGACAGGGCCCCCCTACGAGCAGTACTTC; cdr3_aa: CASSLGTGPPYEQYF
cdr3_length: 15; d_call: NA; v_call: TRBV5-1; clone_size: few; j_call: TRBJ1-1; cdr3_nt: TGCGCCAGCAGCTTGGCCTGGGGCAGAGACACTGAAGCTTTCTTT; cdr3_aa: CASSLAWGRDTEAFF
cdr3_length: 15; d_call: NA; v_call: TRBV6-1; clone_size: many; j_call: TRBJ2-5; cdr3_nt: TGTGCCAGCAGTGAATACGACCGGGCGGAAGAGACCCAGTACTTC; cdr3_aa: CASSEYDRAEETQYF
cdr3_length: 15; d_call: TRBD2; v_call: TRBV20-1; clone_size: many; j_call: TRBJ2-7; cdr3_nt: TGCAGTGCTAGCCGTCTAGCGGGGTCCTCCTACGAGCAGTACTTC; cdr3_aa: CSASRLAGSSYEQYF
cdr3_length: 12; d_call: NA; v_call: TRBV20-1; clone_size: many; j_call: TRBJ2-5; cdr3_nt: TGCAGTGCTAGGACCAGTCGAGAGACCCAGTACTTC; cdr3_aa: CSARTSRETQYF
cdr3_length: 14; d_call: NA; v_call: TRBV7-2; clone_size: many; j_call: TRBJ2-7; cdr3_nt: TGTGCCAGCAGCTCATCGGGAAGCTCCTACGAGCAGTACTTC; cdr3_aa: CASSSSGSSYEQYF
cdr3_length: 15; d_call: TRBD1; v_call: TRBV6-1; clone_size: many; j_call: TRBJ1-5; cdr3_nt: TGTGCCAGCACCCGGGACAGCTGGATGGACCAGCCCCAGCATTTT; cdr3_aa: CASTRDSWMDQPQHF
cdr3_length: 20; d_call: TRBD2; v_call: TRBV7-2; clone_size: NA; j_call: TRBJ2-1; cdr3_nt: TGTGCCAGCAGCCATCCGGGGGGGGGCGGGAGCTCATCACGGGGCAATGAGCAGTTCTTC; cdr3_aa: CASSHPGGGGSSSRGNEQFF
cdr3_length: 15; d_call: TRBD1; v_call: TRBV19; clone_size: few; j_call: TRBJ2-2; cdr3_nt: TGTGCCAGTAGTGCCGGGACAGGGGTGATCGGGGAGCTGTTTTTT; cdr3_aa: CASSAGTGVIGELFF
cdr3_length: 14; d_call: NA; v_call: TRBV20-1; clone_size: few; j_call: TRBJ2-1; cdr3_nt: TGCAGTGCTAAAAACCTACCAGGGTCTTGGGAGCAGTTCTTC; cdr3_aa: CSAKNLPGSWEQFF
cdr3_length: 13; d_call: NA; v_call: TRBV6-2/TRBV6-3; clone_size: NA; j_call: TRBJ1-5; cdr3_nt: TGTGCCAGCATGGGGGCAGAACATCAGCCCCAGCATTTT; cdr3_aa: CASMGAEHQPQHF
cdr3_length: 13; d_call: TRBD1; v_call: TRBV9; clone_size: few; j_call: TRBJ2-5; cdr3_nt: TGTGCCAGCAGCCCCCGAGACAGGGGGACCCAGTACTTC; cdr3_aa: CASSPRDRGTQYF
cdr3_length: 13; d_call: NA; v_call: TRBV30; clone_size: NA; j_call: TRBJ1-4; cdr3_nt: TGTGCCTGGACCCTTCAGGGACGGGACTTGCTGTTTTTT; cdr3_aa: CAWTLQGRDLLFF
cdr3_length: 12; d_call: NA; v_call: TRBV20-1; clone_size: many; j_call: TRBJ2-7; cdr3_nt: TGCAGTGCTAGTAGCGCAGGGGACGAGCAGTACTTC; cdr3_aa: CSASSAGDEQYF
cdr3_length: 16; d_call: NA; v_call: TRBV2; clone_size: many; j_call: TRBJ2-7; cdr3_nt: TGTGCCAGCAGTGAAGCGGACACCTCCTTATCTTACGAGCAGTACTTC; cdr3_aa: CASSEADTSLSYEQYF